This note documents a single T cell receptor beta chain sequence. It lacks a known antigen. There are no base qualities to consult, and no much larger clone falls within one base. Libraries were prepared through the immunoSEQ multiplex PCR assay. TCRdb's version of the immuneACCESS table is confined to in-frame rearrangements and falls short of the full clone set. An unresolved V gene accounts for under half of the shortfall where checked; the remainder is of unknown origin. The sample has tens of thousands of clones on record, about four fifths of them singletons. More than 4% of the sample is in the top ten clones. This entry belongs to a study of radiotherapy plus CTLA-4 blockade in lung cancer (dated by TCRdb to the late 2010s). For the study in its entirety: Among the enrolled patients, about 20% had an objective response, and 25% to 35% reached disease control. What the research found in general, with its limitations: The strongest predictors of response were reported to be early dynamic shifts in blood T cell clones along with a rise in serum interferon-beta following radiation. TCR clones derived from tumors expanded in peripheral blood after treatment with radiotherapy and ipilimumab.

In this study, focal radiation therapy paired with CTLA-4 blockade (ipilimumab) was tested in patients who had chemo-refractory metastatic non-small-cell lung cancer. From V the trimming removes 5 bases and from J it removes 4 bases, while the gene matches leave 5 bases of the junction unaccounted for. The CDR1 and CDR2 encoded by the germline V gene are MNHEY and SVGAGI. The CDR3 runs 14 residues from the cysteine to the phenylalanine. Only the CDR3 part of the read is kept: 42 bases, read in frame from the first base. Sequenced material: peripheral blood, taken from a patient treated with radiotherapy plus ipilimumab. The clonotype was recovered from a human donor with non-small cell lung cancer whose response to radiotherapy plus ipilimumab could not be evaluated. The rearranged chain carries TRBV6-5 and TRBJ2-7, and TRBD2 aligns with 10 junction nucleotides. CDR3 sequence: CASSPSGRRYEQYF. The nucleotide sequence is given as TGTGCCAGCAGTCCTAGCGGGAGAAGGTACGAGCAGTACTTC.